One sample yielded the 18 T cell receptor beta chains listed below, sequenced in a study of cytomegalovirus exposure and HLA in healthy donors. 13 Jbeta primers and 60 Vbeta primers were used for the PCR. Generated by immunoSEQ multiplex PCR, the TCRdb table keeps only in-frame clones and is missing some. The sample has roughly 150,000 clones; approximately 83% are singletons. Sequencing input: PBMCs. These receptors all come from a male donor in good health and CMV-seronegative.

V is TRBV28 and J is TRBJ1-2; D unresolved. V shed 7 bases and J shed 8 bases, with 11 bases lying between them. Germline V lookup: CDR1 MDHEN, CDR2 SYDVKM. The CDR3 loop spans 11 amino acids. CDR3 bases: TGTGCCAGCATGGGCTCGATCGGCTACACCTTC. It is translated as CASMGSIGYTF.

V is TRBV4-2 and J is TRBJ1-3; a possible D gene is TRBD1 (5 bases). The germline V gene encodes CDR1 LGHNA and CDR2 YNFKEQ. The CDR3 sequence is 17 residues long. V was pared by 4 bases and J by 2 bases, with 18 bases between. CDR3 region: CASSPLGGEGTGNTIYF. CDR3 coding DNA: TGTGCCAGCAGCCCCCTCGGGGGGGAGGGCACTGGAAACACCATATATTTT.

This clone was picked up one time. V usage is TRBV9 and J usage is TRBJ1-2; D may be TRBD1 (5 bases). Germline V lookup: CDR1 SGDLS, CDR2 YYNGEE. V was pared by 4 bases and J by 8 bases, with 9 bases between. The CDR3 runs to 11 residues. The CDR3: CASSSGGGYTF. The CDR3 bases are TGTGCCAGCAGCTCGGGGGGAGGCTACACCTTC.

The CDR3 here is CAIRPDRGGNEQYF. The CDR3 DNA sequence: TGTGCCATCAGGCCGGACAGGGGAGGGAACGAGCAGTACTTC. V and J are TRBV10-3 and TRBJ2-7; 9 bases align to TRBD1. The V gene's germline CDR1 is ENHRY and CDR2 SYGVKD. The CDR3 contains 14 residues. V trimming: 6 bases; J trimming: 5 bases; junction bases outside the gene matches: 8.

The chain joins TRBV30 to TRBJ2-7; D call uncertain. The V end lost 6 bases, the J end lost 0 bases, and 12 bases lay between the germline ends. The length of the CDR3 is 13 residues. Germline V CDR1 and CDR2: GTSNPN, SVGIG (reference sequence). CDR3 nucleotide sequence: TGTGCCTGCCATGAGCGCCGCTCCTACGAGCAGTACTTC. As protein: CACHERRSYEQYF.

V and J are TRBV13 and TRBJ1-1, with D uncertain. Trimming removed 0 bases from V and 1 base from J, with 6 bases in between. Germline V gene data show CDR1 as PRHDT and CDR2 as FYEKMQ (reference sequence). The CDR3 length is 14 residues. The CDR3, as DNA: TGTGCCAGCAGCTTAGGCGTCGGGAACACTGAAGCTTTCTTT. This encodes CASSLGVGNTEAFF.

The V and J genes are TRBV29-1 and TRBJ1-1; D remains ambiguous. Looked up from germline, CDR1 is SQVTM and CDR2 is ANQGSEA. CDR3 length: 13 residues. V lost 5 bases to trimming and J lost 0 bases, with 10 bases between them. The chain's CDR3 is CSVTTTLNTEAFF. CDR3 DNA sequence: TGCAGCGTTACGACGACACTGAACACTGAAGCTTTCTTT.

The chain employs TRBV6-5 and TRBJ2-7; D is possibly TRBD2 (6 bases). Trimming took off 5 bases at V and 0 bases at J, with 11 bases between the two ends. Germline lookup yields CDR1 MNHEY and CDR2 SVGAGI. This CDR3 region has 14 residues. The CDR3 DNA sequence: TGTGCCAGCAGTCTCAAGGGACTCTCCTACGAGCAGTACTTC. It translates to CASSLKGLSYEQYF.

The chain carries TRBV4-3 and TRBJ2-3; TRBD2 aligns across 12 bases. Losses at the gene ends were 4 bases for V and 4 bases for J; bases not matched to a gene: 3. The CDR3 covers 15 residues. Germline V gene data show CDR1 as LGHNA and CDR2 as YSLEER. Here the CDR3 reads CASSRGLAGPDTQYF. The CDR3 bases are TGCGCCAGCAGCCGAGGACTAGCGGGGCCAGATACGCAGTATTTT.

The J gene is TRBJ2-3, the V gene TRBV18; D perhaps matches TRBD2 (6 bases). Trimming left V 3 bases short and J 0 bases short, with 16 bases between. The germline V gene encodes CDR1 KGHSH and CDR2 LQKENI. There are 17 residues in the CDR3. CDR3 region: CASSPYGGIASTDTQYF. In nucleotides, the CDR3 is TGTGCCAGCTCACCTTACGGAGGGATAGCTAGCACAGATACGCAGTATTTT.

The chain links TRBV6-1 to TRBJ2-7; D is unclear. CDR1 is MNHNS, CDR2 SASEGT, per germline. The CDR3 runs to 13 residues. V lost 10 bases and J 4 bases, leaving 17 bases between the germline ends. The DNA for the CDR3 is TGTGCCAACGCTTATGGGCCCCTTTACGAGCAGTACTTC. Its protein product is CANAYGPLYEQYF.

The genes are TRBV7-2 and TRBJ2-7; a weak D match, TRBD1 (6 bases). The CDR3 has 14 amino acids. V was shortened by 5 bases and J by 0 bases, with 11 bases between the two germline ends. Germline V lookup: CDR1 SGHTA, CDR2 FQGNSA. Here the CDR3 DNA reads TGTGCCAGCAGCGCCTACAGGGCCTCCTACGAGCAGTACTTC. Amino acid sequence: CASSAYRASYEQYF.

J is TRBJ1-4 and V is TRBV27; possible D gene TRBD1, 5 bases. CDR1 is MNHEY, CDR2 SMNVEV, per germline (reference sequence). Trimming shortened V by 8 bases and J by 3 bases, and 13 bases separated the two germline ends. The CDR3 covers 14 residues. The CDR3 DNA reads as TGTGCCAGCGCCCGGGGGAACGCTAATGAAAAACTGTTTTTT. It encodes CASARGNANEKLFF.

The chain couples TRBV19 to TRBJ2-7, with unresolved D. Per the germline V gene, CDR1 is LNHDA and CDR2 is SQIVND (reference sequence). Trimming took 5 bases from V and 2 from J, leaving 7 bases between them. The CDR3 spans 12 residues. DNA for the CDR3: TGTGCCAGTAGTGACACTGCCTACGAGCAGTACTTC. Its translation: CASSDTAYEQYF. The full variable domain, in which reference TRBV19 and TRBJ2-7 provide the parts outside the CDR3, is DGGITQSPKYLFRKEGQNVTLSCEQNLNHDAMYWYRQDPGQGLRLIYYSQIVNDFQKGDIAEGYSVSREKKESFPLTVTSAQKNPTAFYLCASSDTAYEQYFGPGTRLTVT.

As DNA, the CDR3 is TGTGCCAGCGTAGCGGGGCTCTCCTACGAGCAGTACTTC. This codes for CASVAGLSYEQYF. The chain employs TRBV6-1 and TRBJ2-7; 8 bases align to TRBD2. This CDR3 contains 13 residues. The V and J ends lost 8 bases and 0 bases, in that order; junction bases with no gene match: 3. CDR1 is MNHNS, CDR2 SASEGT, per germline.

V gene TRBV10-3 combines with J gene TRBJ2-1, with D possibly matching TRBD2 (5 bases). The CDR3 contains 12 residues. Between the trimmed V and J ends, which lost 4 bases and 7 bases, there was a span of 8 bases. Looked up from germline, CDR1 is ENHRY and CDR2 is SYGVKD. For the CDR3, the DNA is TGTGCCATCAGTGGTGGGGAGAATGAGCAGTTCTTC. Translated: CAISGGENEQFF.

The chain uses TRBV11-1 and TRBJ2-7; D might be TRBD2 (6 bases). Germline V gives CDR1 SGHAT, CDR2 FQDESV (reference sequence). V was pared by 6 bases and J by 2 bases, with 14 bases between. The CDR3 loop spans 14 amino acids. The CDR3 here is CASSPRELTYEQYF. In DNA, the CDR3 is TGTGCCAGCAGTCCCCGGGAGCTAACCTACGAGCAGTACTTC. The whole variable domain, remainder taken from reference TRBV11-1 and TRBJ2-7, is EAEVAQSPRYKITEKSQAVAFWCDPISGHATLYWYRQILGQGPELLVQFQDESVVDDSQLPKDRFSAERLKGVDSTLKIQPAELGDSAMYLCASSPRELTYEQYFGPGTRLTVT.

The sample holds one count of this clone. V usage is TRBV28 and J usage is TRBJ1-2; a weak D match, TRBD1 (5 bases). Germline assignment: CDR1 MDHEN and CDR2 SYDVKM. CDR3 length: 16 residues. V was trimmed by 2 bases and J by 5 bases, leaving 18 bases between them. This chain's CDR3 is CASSLVPPGGGYGYTF. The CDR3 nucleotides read TGTGCCAGCAGTTTAGTCCCCCCGGGGGGGGGTTATGGCTACACCTTC.